This T cell receptor (beta chain) stems from a study of post-analysis software for immune sequencing data. Study-level results: The study found TRBV5-6, TRBV5-1 and TRBV20-1 among a handful of TRBV segments more frequent in patients than controls.

The length of the CDR3 is 13 residues. V was trimmed by 5 bases and J by 7 bases, leaving 14 bases between them. CDR1 SEHNR and CDR2 FQNEAQ come from the germline V gene (reference sequence). Unique molecular identifiers had been added to the TCR beta cDNA libraries. From the PCR reads, TCRdb called clonotypes with MiXCR, one entry per CDR3 protein. The table records approximately 440,000 distinct CDR3 sequences, roughly 45% of them present only once. This clonotype turned up a few times. Antigen specificity is unknown. The TCR originated in a girl under 18 with multiple sclerosis. Sequencing was done on a sample of blood. This chain connects TRBV7-9 to TRBJ2-5, with no clear D. The CDR3 region is CASSPQQFGTQYF. DNA for the CDR3: TGTGCCAGCAGCCCTCAGCAATTTGGGACCCAGTACTTC.